These T cell receptor beta chains were read from a single sample in a study of cytomegalovirus exposure and HLA in healthy donors. The data were produced by immunoSEQ multiplex PCR, yet TCRdb's version contains in-frame clones alone and is incomplete. The table records about 130,000 clones, 65% to 80% of them present only once. The sample consisted of PBMCs. The receptors were gathered from a male donor in good health and CMV-seronegative. CDR3s include the opening cysteine and the closing phenylalanine or tryptophan. D genes are given only for firm matches. Size values are once, few and many counts, or a class for expanded clones, and some rows have none.

v_call	d_call	j_call	clone_size	cdr3_aa	cdr3_nt
TRBV7-2	TRBD2	TRBJ2-5	NA	CASSLGTKQETQYF	TGTGCCAGCAGCCTAGGGACTAAGCAAGAGACCCAGTACTTC
TRBV11-2	TRBD1	TRBJ2-7	NA	CASSPDRGYEQYF	TGTGCCAGCAGCCCTGACAGGGGTTACGAGCAGTACTTC
TRBV7-3	TRBD2	TRBJ2-7	NA	CASSLLAGDGYEQYF	TGTGCCAGCAGCTTACTAGCGGGGGACGGCTACGAGCAGTACTTC
TRBV7-9	NA	TRBJ2-5	NA	CASSLEQGGRQETQYF	TGTGCCAGCAGCTTGGAACAGGGAGGGCGTCAAGAGACCCAGTACTTC
TRBV6-6	TRBD1	TRBJ1-2	once	CASSRTGVKLGYTF	TGTGCCAGCAGCAGAACAGGGGTAAAACTTGGCTACACCTTC
TRBV10-2	NA	TRBJ1-3	few	CASSESGGSGNTIYF	TGCGCCAGCAGTGAGTCGGGGGGATCTGGAAACACCATATATTTT
TRBV11-2	TRBD1	TRBJ1-4	NA	CASSSPGGTLKKLFF	TGTGCCAGCAGCTCGCCAGGGGGCACCCTGAAAAAACTGTTTTTT
TRBV11-3	TRBD1	TRBJ2-3	NA	CASSFDGTGGMNTQYF	TGTGCCAGCAGCTTTGACGGGACAGGGGGCATGAATACGCAGTATTTT
TRBV27	NA	TRBJ1-6	NA	CASSPQTESSYNSPLHF	TGTGCCAGCAGTCCACAGACAGAGAGCTCCTATAATTCACCCCTCCACTTT
TRBV4-2	NA	TRBJ2-7	NA	CASSRSGEQYF	TGTGCCAGCAGCCGGAGTGGCGAGCAGTACTTC
TRBV10-2	NA	TRBJ1-2	NA	CASSEFRTVENGYGYTF	TGCGCCAGCAGTGAGTTTAGGACAGTAGAGAATGGCTATGGCTACACCTTC
TRBV29-1	NA	TRBJ2-1	NA	CSVEPAGQRYNEQFF	TGCAGCGTTGAACCGGCAGGGCAACGCTACAATGAGCAGTTCTTC
TRBV6-5	TRBD1	TRBJ1-3	once	CASRPDRVSGNTIYF	TGTGCCAGCAGACCGGACAGGGTATCTGGAAACACCATATATTTT
TRBV2	TRBD2	TRBJ2-2	NA	CASSERGDTGELFF	TGTGCCAGCAGTGAGCGGGGGGACACCGGGGAGCTGTTTTTT
TRBV10-3	TRBD2	TRBJ2-2	NA	CAISDGGGLAETGELFF	TGTGCCATCAGTGACGGGGGGGGACTAGCCGAGACCGGGGAGCTGTTTTTT
TRBV14	TRBD1	TRBJ2-1	NA	CASSQEADRGIVNEQFF	TGTGCCAGCAGCCAAGAGGCGGACAGGGGCATTGTCAATGAGCAGTTCTTC
TRBV4-1	NA	TRBJ2-5	few	CASSQVRSTQYF	TGCGCCAGCAGCCAAGTCAGATCGACCCAGTACTTC
TRBV6-1	NA	TRBJ2-3	NA	CASSERQVLDTQYF	TGTGCCAGCAGTGAGCGACAGGTCTTAGATACGCAGTATTTT
TRBV6-5	NA	TRBJ1-5	NA	CASSSQGMSNQPQHF	TGTGCCAGCAGTTCACAGGGAATGAGCAATCAGCCCCAGCATTTT
TRBV6-5	TRBD2	TRBJ2-7	NA	CASRYGLAGGYEQYF	TGTGCCAGCAGATATGGACTAGCGGGAGGCTACGAGCAGTACTTC
TRBV19	NA	TRBJ2-5	NA	CASSIGGSQETQYF	TGTGCCAGTAGTATAGGTGGCAGCCAAGAGACCCAGTACTTC
TRBV19	TRBD1	TRBJ2-3	few	CASSPWADRGLADTQYF	TGTGCCAGTAGCCCCTGGGCGGACAGGGGGCTCGCAGATACGCAGTATTTT
TRBV14	NA	TRBJ1-3	few	CASSQSGYTIYF	TGTGCCAGCAGCCAGAGCGGGTACACCATATATTTT
TRBV18	NA	TRBJ1-2	NA	CASSPLDSHGNYGYTF	TGTGCCAGCTCACCGCTCGACAGCCATGGAAACTATGGCTACACCTTC
TRBV10-1	TRBD2	TRBJ2-1	NA	CTVTLRGLAGGPVEQFF	TGCACCGTAACACTACGGGGGCTAGCGGGAGGGCCGGTTGAGCAGTTCTTC
TRBV14	NA	TRBJ2-3	few	CASSGRVRTDTQYF	TGTGCCAGCAGCGGGCGGGTCCGCACAGATACGCAGTATTTT
TRBV18	NA	TRBJ2-2	NA	CASSPPNGELFF	TGTGCCAGCTCACCACCTAACGGGGAGCTGTTTTTT